The 21 T cell receptor beta chains below all came from one sample that was sequenced in a study of blood T cell repertoires in COVID-19. Sequenced by immunoSEQ multiplex PCR; TCRdb stores in-frame clones only, minus some. The data contain around 86,000 clones, about nine tenths of them singletons. The sequenced sample consisted of peripheral blood. Receptor source: a woman older than 75 with acute or convalescent COVID-19.

The V call is TRBV18, the J call TRBJ2-2; 10 nucleotides match TRBD2. V lost 6 bases to trimming and J lost 5 bases; unmatched junction nucleotides: 9. CDR1 and CDR2 (germline): KGHSH, LQKENI. The CDR3 extends over 16 amino acids. The CDR3 spells CASSLSSGSGTGELFF. The DNA of the CDR3 is TGTGCCAGCTCCCTATCTAGCGGGAGTGGTACCGGGGAGCTGTTTTTT.

J is TRBJ2-3 and V is TRBV5-1; unclear D gene. Trimming left V 4 bases short and J 1 base short, with 10 bases between. There are 14 residues in the CDR3. The germline CDR1 and CDR2 sequences are SGHRS and YFSETQ. CDR3 amino acids: CASSPTSGTDTQYF. The CDR3 bases are TGCGCCAGCAGCCCCACGAGTGGCACAGATACGCAGTATTTT.

This clone appeared a single time. The chain has TRBV5-1 and TRBJ1-1; D might be TRBD1 (6 bases). CDR1 and CDR2 from the germline V gene are SGHRS and YFSETQ. The V end lost 5 bases, the J end lost 0 bases, and 17 bases lay between the germline ends. This CDR3 contains 16 residues. The CDR3 DNA follows: TGCGCCAGCAGGCTCGGGGGGGCACTCGTGAACACTGAAGCTTTCTTT. Translating gives CASRLGGALVNTEAFF. Based on the CDR3 plus reference TRBV5-1 and TRBJ1-1, the full variable domain is KAGVTQTPRYLIKTRGQQVTLSCSPISGHRSVSWYQQTPGQGLQFLFEYFSETQRNKGNFPGRFSGRQFSNSRSEMNVSTLELGDSALYLCASRLGGALVNTEAFFGQGTRLTVV.

The rearrangement links TRBV29-1 to TRBJ2-3, with D possibly being TRBD2 (6 bases). The germline V gene has CDR1 SQVTM and CDR2 ANQGSEA. The CDR3 loop spans 13 amino acids. Trimming left V 4 bases short and J 6 bases short, with 14 bases between. The DNA of the CDR3 is TGCAGCGTTGGTCGCGGGGCCATGGATACGCAGTATTTT. This encodes CSVGRGAMDTQYF.

V usage is TRBV6-5 and J usage is TRBJ1-1; D unclear. CDR3 length: 14 residues. Trimming shortened V by 6 bases and J by 1 base, and 12 bases separated the two germline ends. CDR1 is MNHEY, CDR2 SVGAGI, per germline. CDR3 protein: CASSRTGRNTEAFF. The CDR3 nucleotides read TGTGCCAGCAGCCGGACGGGGAGGAACACTGAAGCTTTCTTT.

The J gene is TRBJ2-6, the V gene TRBV19; D is unresolved. CDR1 and CDR2 (germline): LNHDA, SQIVND (reference sequence). The CDR3 is 13 residues long. V dropped 7 bases and J dropped 4 bases, with 8 bases sitting between them. CDR3 coding DNA: TGTGCCAGTAAACCACACGGGGCCAACGTCCTGACTTTC. The encoded protein is CASKPHGANVLTF.

The chain has TRBV2 and TRBJ2-3, with 8 bases that match TRBD1. This CDR3 has 16 amino acids. V dropped 7 bases and J dropped 2; count of bases not matched to a gene: 11. Germline lookup yields CDR1 SNHLY and CDR2 FYNNEI. CDR3 amino acids: CASTLGKTGVTDTQYF. CDR3 nucleotide sequence: TGTGCCAGCACCCTAGGGAAGACAGGGGTCACAGATACGCAGTATTTT.

The rearrangement joins TRBV7-8 to TRBJ2-1; TRBD2 matches at 12 bases. Germline-derived CDR1 and CDR2 are SGHVS and FQNEAQ. There are 15 residues in the CDR3. The V gene end was trimmed by 5 bases and the J gene end by 14 bases; junction bases not matched to a gene: 13. CDR3 loop: CASSPKGLAGVIEFF. CDR3 DNA: TGTGCCAGCAGCCCCAAGGGACTAGCGGGCGTTATAGAGTTCTTC. The full variable domain, completed using reference TRBV7-8 and TRBJ2-1, is GAGVSQSPRYKVAKRGQDVALRCDPISGHVSLFWYQQALGQGPEFLTYFQNEAQLDKSGLPSDRFFAERPEGSVSTLKIQRTQQEDSAVYLCASSPKGLAGVIEFFGPGTRLTVL.

V is TRBV5-1 and J is TRBJ2-3; 9 nucleotides agree with TRBD1. CDR3 length equals 15 residues. The junction had 5 bases not matched to a gene; V was cut back by 3 bases and J by 3 bases. The germline V gene encodes CDR1 SGHRS and CDR2 YFSETQ. The CDR3 coding sequence is TGCGCCAGCAGCTCCCTTGGACAGGGGACAGATACGCAGTATTTT. Its protein product is CASSSLGQGTDTQYF. Filled out from reference TRBV5-1 and TRBJ2-3, the complete variable domain reads KAGVTQTPRYLIKTRGQQVTLSCSPISGHRSVSWYQQTPGQGLQFLFEYFSETQRNKGNFPGRFSGRQFSNSRSEMNVSTLELGDSALYLCASSSLGQGTDTQYFGPGTRLTVL.

V and J are TRBV3-1 (or the pseudogene TRBV3-2) and TRBJ2-5, with D possibly TRBD1 on 5 matching bases. Germline lookup yields CDR1 LGHDT and CDR2 YNNKEL (reference sequence). CDR3 length: 15 amino acids. V dropped 6 bases and J dropped 4 bases, with 18 bases sitting between them. CDR3 amino acids: CASRERQGLRETQYF. In nucleotides, the CDR3 is TGTGCCAGCAGAGAAAGGCAGGGATTAAGAGAGACCCAGTACTTC.

The genes are TRBV10-3 and TRBJ1-6, with D unresolved. V was cut by 4 bases and J by 5 bases, with 9 bases left in between. CDR1 and CDR2 from the germline V gene are ENHRY and SYGVKD. This CDR3 contains 14 residues. The chain's CDR3 is CAISVERDNSPLHF. CDR3 in DNA: TGTGCCATCAGTGTTGAGAGGGATAATTCACCCCTCCACTTT.

The rearrangement links TRBV14 to TRBJ2-6; 8 bases are shared with TRBD1. This CDR3 comprises 15 residues. Trimming at V came to 4 bases and at J to 3 bases, leaving 2 bases not matched to a gene. Per germline, CDR1 SGHDN and CDR2 FVKESK. CDR3 loop: CASSRTGFGANVLTF. The CDR3 DNA follows: TGTGCCAGCAGCCGGACAGGGTTTGGGGCCAACGTCCTGACTTTC.

This sequence joins TRBV6-2 or TRBV6-3 and TRBJ1-2; a weak D match, TRBD1 (6 bases). The CDR3 is 14 amino acids. CDR1 and CDR2 from the germline V gene are MNHEY and SVGEGT. Trimming took 6 bases from V and 2 from J, leaving 13 bases between them. CDR3 sequence (DNA): TGTGCCAGCAGCCACAGGACAGTGAACTATGGCTACACCTTC. This encodes CASSHRTVNYGYTF.

The gene calls are TRBV11-1 and TRBJ2-3, with 12 bases matching TRBD2. The trim removed 8 bases at V and 6 bases at J, leaving 9 bases unmatched. The germline gives CDR1 SGHAT, CDR2 FQDESV (reference sequence). This CDR3 is 15 amino acids long. The DNA of the CDR3 is TGTGCCAGCGTCGAGACTAGCGGGAGTAGGGATACGCAGTATTTT. Translation: CASVETSGSRDTQYF.

V is TRBV10-1 and J is TRBJ1-4; D might be TRBD1 (6 bases). The V end lost 2 bases, the J end lost 8 bases, and 15 bases lay between the germline ends. CDR1 and CDR2 from the germline V gene are WNHNN and SYGVQD (reference sequence). This CDR3 contains 15 residues. CDR3 region: CASSEGDTNYEKLFF. DNA for the CDR3: TGCGCCAGCAGTGAGGGGGACACCAACTACGAAAAACTGTTTTTT.

The genes are TRBV11-2 and TRBJ2-2; 11 bases map to TRBD1. After removal of 6 bases from V and 7 bases from J, the junction contained 7 bases not matched to a gene. Germline V gene lookup returns CDR1 SGHAT and CDR2 FQNNGV. There are 15 residues in the CDR3. CDR3 nucleotides: TGTGCCAGCAGTCCCGGGACAGGGGGGCACGGGGAGCTGTTTTTT. Amino acids: CASSPGTGGHGELFF.

This sequence joins TRBV9 and TRBJ2-1; D is possibly TRBD2 (5 bases). The length of the CDR3 is 15 residues. Germline V gives CDR1 SGDLS, CDR2 YYNGEE. V dropped 3 bases and J dropped 0 bases, with 10 bases sitting between them. The CDR3 here is CASSATTNSYNEQFF. In DNA form, the CDR3 reads TGTGCCAGCAGCGCGACTACCAACTCCTACAATGAGCAGTTCTTC.

This clone showed up just a few times. The DNA of the CDR3 is TGTGCCAAGAATAGCGGGAGGGCCTACAATGAGCAGTTCTTC. Protein product: CAKNSGRAYNEQFF. The rearrangement joins TRBV2 to TRBJ2-1; TRBD2 aligns across 11 bases. CDR1 is SNHLY, CDR2 FYNNEI, per germline. The CDR3 loop spans 14 amino acids. V shed 10 bases and J 2 bases; nucleotides not matched to a gene: 4. The full variable domain, in which reference TRBV2 and TRBJ2-1 provide the parts outside the CDR3, is EPEVTQTPSHQVTQMGQEVILRCVPISNHLYFYWYRQILGQKVEFLVSFYNNEISEKSEIFDDQFSVERPDGSNFTLKIRSTKLEDSAMYFCAKNSGRAYNEQFFGPGTRLTVL.

V gene TRBV6-5 combines with J gene TRBJ1-3; no clear D. Germline loops: CDR1 MNHEY, CDR2 SVGAGI. The CDR3 is 14 residues long. Trimming stripped 6 bases from V and 3 bases from J, with 12 bases between. The CDR3 loop reads CASRTATGGNTIYF. DNA of the CDR3: TGTGCCAGCAGGACGGCAACGGGTGGAAACACCATATATTTT.

This clone was recorded a few times. This chain links TRBV19 with TRBJ1-2; a weak D match, TRBD1 (5 bases). Trimming stripped 3 bases from V and 2 bases from J, with 13 bases between. CDR3 length equals 15 residues. CDR1 is LNHDA and CDR2 is SQIVND in the germline V gene (reference sequence). The CDR3 DNA follows: TGTGCCAGTAGTATGGGGCAGTCTGAAAACTATGGCTACACCTTC. This codes for CASSMGQSENYGYTF. Full variable domain (rest looked up from reference TRBV19 and TRBJ1-2): DGGITQSPKYLFRKEGQNVTLSCEQNLNHDAMYWYRQDPGQGLRLIYYSQIVNDFQKGDIAEGYSVSREKKESFPLTVTSAQKNPTAFYLCASSMGQSENYGYTFGSGTRLTVV.

This clone is a singleton in its sample. The genes are TRBV7-2 and TRBJ2-2; D is perhaps TRBD1 (6 bases). From germline, CDR1 is SGHTA and CDR2 FQGNSA. The ends were cut back, 5 bases at V and 0 bases at J, with 10 bases in the middle. The CDR3 contains 15 residues. CDR3 in amino acids: CASSLGQPNTGELFF. CDR3 DNA sequence: TGTGCCAGCAGCCTGGGACAACCGAACACCGGGGAGCTGTTTTTT.